In its sample, the clone carrying this T cell receptor (beta chain) was seen many times. Sequencing ends 3 residues short of the CDR3 end; the germline J gene provides the rest. This entry belongs to a study of T cell clonality in common variable immunodeficiency. V lost 6 bases, J lost 2 bases, and 16 bases lay in between. This CDR3 region has 15 residues. Germline-derived CDR1 and CDR2 are DFQATT and SNEGSKA (reference sequence). The protocol was immunoSEQ multiplex PCR, while the TCRdb copy is restricted to in-frame clones and leaves out a portion. The sample has 35,000 to 45,000 clones, none seen only once.

This chain connects TRBV20-1 to TRBJ2-2; perhaps TRBD2 as D (6 bases). This receptor was taken from a person aged 18-69 years in good health. Sequenced material: peripheral blood mononuclear cells. CDR3 protein: CSAHRLESNTGELFF. The CDR3 bases that were read are TGCAGTGCCCATCGACTAGAAAGTAACACCGGGGAG.